These 6 T cell receptor beta chains were all obtained from the same sample, sequenced in a study of blood T cell repertoires in COVID-19. Libraries were prepared by immunoSEQ multiplex PCR; TCRdb keeps only in-frame clonotypes and omits some of them. The data hold some 120,000 clones, with under 85% observed a single time. Sequenced material: PBMCs or T cells enriched from blood (not recorded which). The source is a man aged 25-45 years who had recovered from COVID-19.

V and J are TRBV4-1 and TRBJ2-2; 9 bases fit TRBD1. V trimming: 1 base; J trimming: 7 bases; junction bases outside the gene matches: 4. Germline-derived CDR1 and CDR2 are MGHRA and YSYEKL. The CDR3 extends over 15 amino acids. CDR3 in amino acids: CASSQGQGVGGELFF. The DNA of the CDR3 is TGCGCCAGCAGCCAAGGACAGGGGGTAGGCGGGGAGCTGTTTTTT.

The V gene is TRBV19, the J gene TRBJ2-2; D call uncertain. The CDR3 runs 12 residues. The V gene lost 3 bases and the J gene lost 4 bases, with 3 bases spanning the gap. The germline CDR1 and CDR2 sequences are LNHDA and SQIVND (reference sequence). The CDR3 region has the DNA TGTGCCAGTAGTATCCGCACCGGGGAGCTGTTTTTT. Protein sequence: CASSIRTGELFF.

V is TRBV23-1 and J is TRBJ1-1; D unresolved. TRBV23-1 is recorded as an ORF, its role being uncertain. The V and J ends lost 2 bases and 8 bases respectively, with 12 bases between them. CDR3 size: 13 residues. CDR3 sequence: CASSQLPGVEAFF. The CDR3 DNA is TGCGCCAGCAGTCAACTTCCGGGAGTAGAAGCTTTCTTT.

The sample holds a few counts of this clone. The chain uses TRBV4-1 and TRBJ1-1, with 9 bases fitting TRBD1. The CDR3 runs 16 residues. Looked up from germline, CDR1 is MGHRA and CDR2 is YSYEKL. J lost 0 bases, V lost 1 base, and 3 bases had no gene match. The CDR3 region is CASSQVQGAVNTEAFF. Written as DNA, the CDR3 is TGCGCCAGCAGCCAAGTACAGGGGGCTGTGAACACTGAAGCTTTCTTT.

The chain joins TRBV15 to TRBJ1-5; D is unclear. V was cut by 0 bases and J by 4 bases, with 10 bases left in between. The CDR3 loop spans 15 amino acids. Germline-derived CDR1 and CDR2 are LNHNV and YYDKDF (reference sequence). CDR3 amino acids: CATSRDGRGNQPQHF. CDR3 nucleotide sequence: TGTGCCACCAGCAGAGATGGGCGTGGGAATCAGCCCCAGCATTTT.

V gene TRBV7-8 combines with J gene TRBJ2-5, with D uncertain. Germline values: CDR1 SGHVS, CDR2 FQNEAQ. This CDR3 is 12 amino acids long. The germline V and J ends were trimmed by 0 bases and 7 bases, with 6 bases remaining between them. CDR3 sequence reads: CASSLASWTQYF. The CDR3 DNA is TGTGCCAGCAGCTTAGCTAGCTGGACCCAGTACTTC. The full variable domain, its missing parts supplied by reference TRBV7-8 and TRBJ2-5, is GAGVSQSPRYKVAKRGQDVALRCDPISGHVSLFWYQQALGQGPEFLTYFQNEAQLDKSGLPSDRFFAERPEGSVSTLKIQRTQQEDSAVYLCASSLASWTQYFGPGTRLLVL.